The TCR beta chain under discussion was sequenced for a study of identical twins. This clonotype has just a few counts. Its cognate antigen is unknown. Study-level points and caveats: A partial confounding effect on zero-insertion analyses could come from invariant MAIT and iNKT cells.

V was pared by 6 bases and J by 8 bases, with 5 bases of the junction left unmatched. The CDR3 loop spans 13 amino acids. cDNA molecules carried unique molecular identifiers, and template switching added a universal primer site. TCRdb reanalysed the 5' RACE reads using MiXCR and keeps one entry per CDR3 protein. The repertoire consists of 500,000 or so distinct CDR3 sequences, with more than 13% occurring once and the leading ten covering around 0.52%. These data also featured in a second study, about yellow fever vaccine responses in identical twins.

The chain is built from TRBV12-3 or TRBV12-4 and TRBJ2-5; 11 nucleotides agree with TRBD2. This clonotype originated in a woman younger than 35 in good health. What was sequenced was CD4+ T cells sorted from blood. The CDR3 reads CASRRLAGNTQYF. DNA for the CDR3: TGTGCCAGCAGACGACTAGCGGGGAATACCCAGTACTTC.